This T cell receptor (beta chain) is drawn from a study of T cells in Graves' hyperthyroidism and ophthalmopathy. Study overall: Blood from the periphery was taken at initial diagnosis, before any treatment.

This clonotype appeared once. The target antigen is unknown. Study results and caveats: Separating ophthalmopathy from stable hyperthyroidism was achieved by a 13 V-J model. Median prediction lead before ophthalmopathy onset was around 6.9 months with the model.

PBMCs were collected from an approximately 10 ml volume of fresh peripheral blood. CDR1 and CDR2 (germline): SGHRS, YFSETQ. Trimming removed 3 bases from V and 1 base from J, with 19 bases in between. The CDR3 sequence is 17 residues long. Amplification of TCR beta CDR3 regions used RNA as the template. Carried out on the TCR CDR3, a first-round RT-PCR used the HTBI primer set. In TCRdb, the multiplex PCR reads were re-called with MiXCR into one record per CDR3 protein. The repertoire consists of around 200,000 distinct CDR3 sequences, with more than 15% occurring once and the leading ten covering roughly 29%.

This TCR was recovered from a woman aged 45-65 years with Graves' hyperthyroidism. This chain joins TRBV5-1 and TRBJ1-1, with D uncertain. The sequenced material came from blood. Here the CDR3 DNA reads TGCGCCAGCAGCTCAGCCTGGTTGGCCGGAGCGAACACTGAAGCTTTCTTT. It is translated as CASSSAWLAGANTEAFF.